These 4 T cell receptor beta chains came from one sample sequenced in a study of vaccination effects on CD4 cells after COVID-19. Antigens of these TCRs are unknown. CD4+ T cells were isolated after less than 13 days of culture. The method was immunoSEQ multiplex PCR; TCRdb's version includes in-frame clones alone and lacks a portion of them. The sample lists about 74,000 clones, approximately 80% seen once, with about 2% in the top ten. The sequences come from CD4+ T cells from PBMCs cultured without peptide, collected before COVID-19 vaccination. The receptors derive from a human donor who received a COVID-19 vaccine.

The genes are TRBV24-1 and TRBJ1-2; D gene unclear. The CDR3 is 12 amino acids. Between the trimmed V and J ends, which lost 0 bases and 6 bases, there was a span of 4 bases. CDR1 is KGHDR and CDR2 is SFDVKD in the germline V gene. CDR3 region: CATSDLADGYTF. The DNA of the CDR3 is TGTGCCACCAGTGATTTGGCAGATGGCTACACCTTC.

The gene calls are TRBV5-5 and TRBJ1-3, with TRBD1 as a possible D gene (5 bases). This CDR3 region has 14 residues. Trimming left V 3 bases short and J 2 bases short, with 9 bases between. Germline V gene lookup returns CDR1 SGHKS and CDR2 YYEKEE (reference sequence). The CDR3 is CASSYPGAGNTIYF. The CDR3 DNA reads as TGTGCCAGCAGCTACCCGGGGGCTGGAAACACCATATATTTT. Full variable domain (missing parts from reference TRBV5-5 and TRBJ1-3): DAGVTQSPTHLIKTRGQQVTLRCSPISGHKSVSWYQQVLGQGPQFIFQYYEKEERGRGNFPDRFSARQFPNYSSELNVNALLLGDSALYLCASSYPGAGNTIYFGEGSWLTVV.

V usage is TRBV25-1 and J usage is TRBJ1-5; 7 nucleotides match TRBD1. V dropped 6 bases and J dropped 1; count of bases not matched to a gene: 3. Per the germline V gene, CDR1 is MGHDK and CDR2 is SYGVNS. The CDR3 loop spans 14 amino acids. The chain's CDR3 is CASRAGGSNQPQHF. The DNA for the CDR3 is TGTGCCAGCAGGGCAGGGGGAAGCAATCAGCCCCAGCATTTT.

CDR3 nucleotides: TGTGCCAGCAGCACAACAGGGGTTGCAGATACGCAGTATTTT. Translating it yields CASSTTGVADTQYF. This sequence joins TRBV11-3 and TRBJ2-3, with TRBD1 matching 7 bases. Trimming removed 5 bases from V and 4 bases from J; junction bases left unmatched: 6. This CDR3 comprises 14 residues. The V gene's germline CDR1 is SGHNT and CDR2 YENEEA.